This T cell receptor (beta chain) was sequenced during a study of persistence of HIV-infected CD4 T cells. This clone came up a few times. No antigen is known for it. Lysates of CMV-infected fibroblasts at approximately 10 ug/mL stimulated these cells. CD40L-negative CD69-negative CD45RO-high memory CD4+ T cells were sorted as populations depleted of antigen-responding cells. Sequencing used immunoSEQ version 4 in survey mode. The data were produced by immunoSEQ multiplex PCR, yet TCRdb's version contains in-frame clones alone and is incomplete. The table records 35,000 to 45,000 clones, 80% of them present only once. Whole-study results and caveats: CMV- and Gag-responding cells had lower TCRbeta richness than CD3/CD28-responding cells.

Germline-derived CDR1 and CDR2 are MNHEY and SVGAGI. The CDR3 has 15 residues. The V end lost 6 bases, the J end lost 2 bases, and 17 bases lay between the germline ends. The sequence was collected from an adult man with HIV who was CMV-seropositive. The chain recombines TRBV6-5 with TRBJ2-7, with D perhaps assigned TRBD1 or TRBD2 (5 bases each). The sequencing here drew on CD4+ T cells sorted from PBMCs after approximately 18-hour stimulation, taken from a patient who received antiretroviral therapy. The CDR3 DNA is TGTGCCAGCAGATCCGGGACGGAGTTTCCCTACGAGCAGTACTTC. This sequence encodes CASRSGTEFPYEQYF.